This TCR beta chain comes out of a study of post-analysis software for immune sequencing data. CDR3 length: 15 amino acids. V lost 4 bases, J lost 0 bases, and 11 bases lay in between. Germline CDR1 reads SGHKS; CDR2 reads YYEKEE (reference sequence). Unique-molecular-identifier-tagged TCR beta cDNA libraries were used. It was from roughly 1.1 to 9.2 million T cells that about 540,000 cDNA molecules came. MiXCR was run by TCRdb on the PCR reads, yielding one entry per CDR3 protein. Of a few hundred thousand distinct CDR3 sequences listed, roughly 36% were seen once; the top ten hold 10% to 15%. For this clonotype: Its antigen remains unidentified.

The study's findings and limits: Elevated frequency relative to controls characterized roughly 5 TRBV segments in patients, TRBV5-6, TRBV5-1 and TRBV20-1 among them.

Specimen: blood. The chain combines TRBV5-5 with TRBJ1-5; D is unresolved. This sequence was found in a girl aged 5-17 years with multiple sclerosis. The CDR3 DNA is TGTGCCAGCAGCGCGGGCCTTTATAGCAATCAGCCCCAGCATTTT. Translated, it gives CASSAGLYSNQPQHF.